The 3 T cell receptor beta chains presented below share a single source sample, sequenced in a study of T cells expressing NK-cell markers. TCRdb reanalyzed the 5' RACE reads, giving one entry per CDR3 protein sequence and no DNA. The data include about 180,000 distinct CDR3 sequences; the top ten clones carry 20% to 25%. The sequenced material came from blood T cells: a sorted CD56 or NKG2C T cell subset, CD4+ or CD8+ T cells, or bulk PBMC T cells (not recorded which). The source is a man aged 18-69 years in good health.

The CDR3 region is CASSQTVSRDTQYF. The chain uses TRBV4-1 and TRBJ2-3. Looked up from germline, CDR1 is MGHRA and CDR2 is YSYEKL. The CDR3 contains 14 residues.

The chain couples TRBV20-1 to TRBJ2-2; TCRdb names TRBD1, which stays unverified in the absence of DNA. The CDR3 length is 13 residues. From germline, CDR1 is DFQATT and CDR2 SNEGSKA (reference sequence). The CDR3 here is CSAWTTNTGELFF.

This rearrangement joins TRBV5-6 to TRBJ2-3; TCRdb gives TRBD2 as the D gene, but with no DNA this cannot be confirmed. This CDR3 spans 15 amino acids. Germline CDR1 reads SGHDT; CDR2 reads YYEEEE. The CDR3 loop is CASSLGDYGTDTQYF.